This entry features one T cell receptor (beta chain) sequence. V was shortened by 4 bases and J by 4 bases, with 7 bases between the two germline ends. The CDR3 consists of 12 residues. Germline values: CDR1 SGHDN, CDR2 FVKESK. This entry comes from a study of blood T cell repertoires in COVID-19. Sequencing was performed with immunoSEQ multiplex PCR; in TCRdb, only in-frame clones are kept and a portion is missing. This table has approximately 170,000 clones, 70% to 85% appearing once. Source material: PBMCs or T cells enriched from blood (not recorded which). The clonotype comes from a man aged 50-59 years who had recovered from COVID-19. The chain has TRBV14 and TRBJ1-2; D unclear. CDR3 coding DNA: TGTGCCAGCAGCCGGAACAGCTATGGCTACACCTTC. The encoded protein is CASSRNSYGYTF.